This T cell receptor (beta chain) was identified during a study of T cells after yellow fever vaccination. The study, taken as a whole, reports: It was a small share of clonotypes that appeared in both CD4 and CD8 compartments. Post-booster reappearance was seen for most primary-vaccination clones (nearly 97% CD4, around 88% CD8).

This clonotype was recorded many times. Its cognate antigen is unknown. The germline CDR1 and CDR2 sequences are SEHNR and FQNEAQ (reference sequence). Trimming shortened V by 5 bases and J by 6 bases, and 4 bases separated the two germline ends. The CDR3 covers 11 residues. Via MiXCR, TCRdb re-called the 5' RACE reads, giving one row per CDR3 protein. The sample holds approximately 610,000 distinct CDR3 sequences; around 16% are singletons and the top ten take 17%. The V gene is TRBV7-9, the J gene TRBJ1-4; D gene unclear. The TCR originated in a man between 18 and 29 years old who received the YFV17D yellow fever vaccine. The sequencing used PBMCs, collected 4 to 5 days after the first yellow fever vaccination. CDR3 DNA sequence: TGTGCCAGCAGCACCCATGAAAAACTGTTTTTT. It encodes CASSTHEKLFF.